What follows are 31 T cell receptor beta chains derived from one specimen sequenced in a study of T cells after yellow fever vaccination (dated by TCRdb to about 2019). Library preparation used 5' RACE. TCRdb records Illumina HiSeq 2500 as the sequencer. TCRdb reprocessing: public reads trimmed at Q25 with fastp, clones called with MiXCR, in-frame beta chains kept. Every CDR3 protein is listed once, alongside the most common genes and DNA of its rows. The table for this sample lists 300,000 or so distinct CDR3 sequences; about 7.8% of them were counted only once. The ten top clones hold roughly a sixth of the sample. This specimen's treatment or condition label, interpreted: live attenuated yellow fever vaccine strain. The sample in question was PBMCs, obtained approximately 40 days after the first yellow fever vaccination. The origin of the receptors is a man aged 18 to 30 who received the YFV17D yellow fever vaccine.

This clonotype was recorded a few times. V usage is TRBV9 and J usage is TRBJ1-5, with 10 bases identical to TRBD1. With V trimmed by 4 bases and J by 7 bases, 11 bases remained unmatched. The CDR3 sequence is 16 residues long. CDR1 and CDR2 (germline): SGDLS, YYNGEE. This CDR3 reads CASSPGTGAFIQPQHF. CDR3 DNA sequence: TGTGCCAGCAGCCCGGGGACAGGGGCTTTCATCCAGCCCCAGCATTTT.

This clonotype was counted ten times or more. The rearrangement uses TRBV10-1 and TRBJ2-2; weak D call: TRBD2 (5 bases). The V gene lost 3 bases and the J gene lost 3 bases, with 5 bases spanning the gap. Germline V gene data show CDR1 as WNHNN and CDR2 as SYGVQD (reference sequence). The length of the CDR3 is 13 residues. CDR3 in amino acids: CASSDGDTGELFF. The CDR3, as DNA: TGCGCCAGCAGTGACGGGGACACCGGGGAGCTGTTTTTT.

V gene TRBV27 combines with J gene TRBJ2-3, with D perhaps TRBD2 (6 bases). This CDR3 region has 15 residues. The germline V gene has CDR1 MNHEY and CDR2 SMNVEV (reference sequence). V dropped 10 bases and J dropped 3 bases, with 20 bases sitting between them. The CDR3 DNA is TGTGCCACCCTTACCGGGGGTGGAGGAACAGATACGCAGTATTTT. Encoded protein: CATLTGGGGTDTQYF.

V is TRBV5-1 and J is TRBJ2-1; 11 bases map to TRBD2. The trim removed 4 bases at V and 9 bases at J, leaving 15 bases unmatched. This CDR3 spans 17 amino acids. Germline values: CDR1 SGHRS, CDR2 YFSETQ. CDR3 in amino acids: CASSPTPLAGGSGEQFF. As DNA, the CDR3 is TGCGCCAGCAGCCCGACGCCCCTAGCGGGGGGATCCGGTGAGCAGTTCTTC. Looking up the rest from reference TRBV5-1 and TRBJ2-1 gives the full variable domain: KAGVTQTPRYLIKTRGQQVTLSCSPISGHRSVSWYQQTPGQGLQFLFEYFSETQRNKGNFPGRFSGRQFSNSRSEMNVSTLELGDSALYLCASSPTPLAGGSGEQFFGPGTRLTVL.

The chain couples TRBV20-1 to TRBJ2-5; maybe TRBD2 (6 bases). Trimming shortened V by 4 bases and J by 1 base, and 10 bases separated the two germline ends. CDR1 and CDR2 (germline): DFQATT, SNEGSKA (reference sequence). The CDR3 consists of 13 residues. The CDR3 nucleotides are TGCAGTGCTAACCGGGAGTTCCAAGAGACCCAGTACTTC. Encoded protein: CSANREFQETQYF.

This clonotype was found a few times. The chain joins TRBV18 to TRBJ2-7; D is perhaps TRBD1 (5 bases). Per germline, CDR1 KGHSH and CDR2 LQKENI. V shed 4 bases and J shed 2 bases, with 9 bases lying between them. The CDR3 contains 13 residues. The CDR3 sequence is CASSRGPTYEQYV. The CDR3 DNA reads as TGTGCCAGCTCACGGGGCCCGACCTACGAGCAGTACGTC.

This clonotype occurred a few times. The V call is TRBV3-1, the J call TRBJ2-2; D unclear. CDR3 length equals 12 residues. V was cut by 0 bases and J by 9 bases, with 5 bases left in between. Per germline, CDR1 LGHDT and CDR2 YNNKEL (reference sequence). CDR3 region: CASSQDFRELFF. CDR3 coding DNA: TGTGCCAGCAGCCAAGACTTCAGGGAGCTGTTTTTT.

V is TRBV1 and J is TRBJ1-5. TRBV1 is a listed pseudogene. The CDR3 covers 14 residues. In nucleotides, the CDR3 is TGCACCAGCAGCTACCCCCGGAGGGACCAGCCCCAGCATTTT. It yields the protein CTSSYPRRDQPQHF.

This clonotype was picked up a small number of times. The chain couples TRBV20-1 to TRBJ2-7, with 9 bases matching TRBD2. CDR1 is DFQATT, CDR2 SNEGSKA, per germline (reference sequence). V dropped 5 bases and J dropped 1; count of bases not matched to a gene: 6. The CDR3 length is 14 residues. In nucleotides, the CDR3 is TGCAGTGCTGTTAGCGGGGGAGGATCCTACGAGCAGTACGTC. Protein: CSAVSGGGSYEQYV.

This clonotype was counted a few times. The V gene is TRBV5-6, the J gene TRBJ1-2, with 8 bases matching TRBD1. CDR1 is SGHDT and CDR2 is YYEEEE in the germline V gene. J lost 0 bases, V lost 0 bases, and 1 base had no gene match. CDR3 length equals 15 residues. As DNA, the CDR3 is TGTGCCAGCAGCTTGGGGGACAGGACTAACTATGGCTACACCTTC. Translating it yields CASSLGDRTNYGYTF.

The chain has TRBV28 and TRBJ2-7; weak D call: TRBD1 (5 bases). V was trimmed by 6 bases and J by 1 base, leaving 10 bases between them. This CDR3 comprises 13 residues. Germline V gene sequence: CDR1 MDHEN, CDR2 SYDVKM. This CDR3 is CASRFQGSYEQYV. CDR3 nucleotides: TGTGCCAGCAGATTCCAGGGTTCCTACGAGCAGTACGTC.

This clonotype turned up a few times. V gene TRBV6-5 combines with J gene TRBJ1-1, with TRBD1 matching 7 bases. The junction had 3 bases not matched to a gene; V was cut back by 1 base and J by 1 base. Germline V gene sequence: CDR1 MNHEY, CDR2 SVGAGI. The CDR3 loop spans 15 amino acids. The CDR3 DNA reads TGTGCCAGCAGTTACTTCAGGGGGGCGAACACTGAAGCTTTCTTT. Translation gives CASSYFRGANTEAFF.

Notes on this clonotype: A junction boundary mismatches the germline segment, possibly from a read error. This sequence joins TRBV15 and TRBJ2-6, with D maybe TRBD2 (5 bases). CDR1 LNHNV and CDR2 YYDKDF come from the germline V gene (reference sequence). The CDR3 is made up of 14 amino acids. The CDR3 sequence: CATSRADGVNVLTF. The CDR3 DNA reads as TGTGCCACCAGCAGAGCAGACGGGGTCAACGTCCTGACTTTC.

This clonotype was observed a handful of times. This chain links TRBV3-1 with TRBJ1-2, with D uncertain. The ends were cut back, 4 bases at V and 8 bases at J, with 11 bases in the middle. The germline CDR1 and CDR2 sequences are LGHDT and YNNKEL (reference sequence). CDR3 length equals 12 residues. This CDR3 is CASSLGVNGYTF. DNA of the CDR3: TGTGCCAGCAGCCTGGGAGTTAACGGCTACACCTTC.

This clonotype was detected only a few times. CDR3 coding DNA: TGCAGCGTTGTGGACAGGGGGGAGGAGACCCAGTACTTC. Translation gives CSVVDRGEETQYF. The chain combines TRBV29-1 with TRBJ2-5, with TRBD1 matching over 10 bases. CDR1 is SQVTM and CDR2 is ANQGSEA in the germline V gene. The junction had 4 bases not matched to a gene; V was cut back by 4 bases and J by 5 bases. The CDR3 consists of 13 residues.

The CDR3 loop reads CASRTGQTNQPQHF. The CDR3 coding sequence is TGTGCCAGCAGAACGGGACAGACGAATCAGCCCCAGCATTTT. The rearrangement uses TRBV12-3 or TRBV12-4 and TRBJ1-5, with 7 bases that match TRBD1. CDR3 length: 14 residues. The ends lost 6 bases at V and 4 bases at J; junction bases unmatched: 6.

A few counts support this clonotype. CDR3 sequence: CSARDPVTANTGELFF. DNA for the CDR3: TGCAGTGCTAGGGACCCTGTTACAGCGAACACCGGGGAGCTGTTTTTT. The chain uses TRBV20-1 and TRBJ2-2; D unclear. The CDR3 is 16 residues long. The V gene lost 3 bases and the J gene lost 0 bases, with 14 bases spanning the gap. Germline V gives CDR1 DFQATT, CDR2 SNEGSKA (reference sequence).

The rearrangement uses TRBV12-3 or TRBV12-4 and TRBJ2-4; 7 bases fit TRBD1. The V and J ends lost 5 bases and 8 bases, in that order; junction bases with no gene match: 12. This CDR3 comprises 15 residues. For the CDR3, the DNA is TGTGCCAGCAGTCCGGATGACAGGGTGGGAGACATTCAGTACTTC. This gives the protein CASSPDDRVGDIQYF.

This clonotype was observed a few times. The rearrangement joins TRBV2 to TRBJ2-5, with a possible D match to TRBD1 (5 bases). The germline CDR1 and CDR2 sequences are SNHLY and FYNNEI. This CDR3 region has 12 residues. Trimming pared 8 bases from V and 7 bases from J, leaving 14 bases between. CDR3 sequence (DNA): TGTGCCAGCGCCAGGCCAAGGGGGACCCAGTACTTC. Translating gives CASARPRGTQYF.

The sample holds a few counts of this clonotype. DNA for the CDR3: TGTGCCAGCAGTGAAAGTGCGGTAGCTAACTATGGCTACACCTTC. This gives the protein CASSESAVANYGYTF. This chain uses TRBV25-1 with TRBJ1-2; unclear D gene. Germline CDR1 and CDR2: MGHDK and SYGVNS. The germline V and J ends were trimmed by 2 bases and 0 bases, with 10 bases remaining between them. CDR3 length: 15 residues.

In its sample, this clonotype was seen many times. This sequence joins TRBV29-1 and TRBJ2-3; D uncertain. This CDR3 spans 10 amino acids. The V gene lost 6 bases and the J gene lost 5 bases, with 6 bases spanning the gap. Germline CDR1 SQVTM, CDR2 ANQGSEA. This CDR3 reads CSVRKDTQYF. The CDR3 coding sequence is TGCAGCGTGAGAAAAGATACGCAGTATTTT.

This clonotype was seen more than once but under ten times. The genes are TRBV7-8 and TRBJ1-1, with D perhaps TRBD1 (5 bases). Per germline, CDR1 SGHVS and CDR2 FQNEAQ. Trimming shortened V by 0 bases and J by 9 bases, and 14 bases separated the two germline ends. This CDR3 has 14 residues. The CDR3 loop reads CASSLALGPGKAFF. As DNA, the CDR3 is TGTGCCAGCAGCTTAGCGCTGGGGCCAGGAAAAGCTTTCTTT.

This clonotype occurred a few times. The chain links TRBV20-1 to TRBJ2-7, with a tentative D call TRBD1 (6 bases). CDR1 is DFQATT, CDR2 SNEGSKA, per germline (reference sequence). This CDR3 is 13 amino acids long. The germline V and J ends were trimmed by 3 bases and 2 bases, with 11 bases remaining between them. CDR3: CSASQQGTYEQYF. The CDR3 DNA reads as TGCAGTGCTAGTCAACAGGGCACCTACGAGCAGTACTTC.

This clonotype showed up just a few times. The chain uses TRBV15 and TRBJ2-3, with 8 bases fitting TRBD2. Germline loops: CDR1 LNHNV, CDR2 YYDKDF (reference sequence). Losses at the gene ends were 5 bases for V and 2 bases for J; bases not matched to a gene: 9. This CDR3 spans 16 amino acids. The CDR3 region is CATSSRLARNTDTQYF. CDR3 DNA: TGTGCCACCAGCTCCCGACTAGCGAGGAACACAGATACGCAGTATTTT.

The chain joins TRBV5-1 to TRBJ2-5, with D possibly matching TRBD1 (5 bases). V shed 5 bases and J shed 4 bases, with 9 bases lying between them. CDR1 and CDR2 from the germline V gene are SGHRS and YFSETQ. The CDR3 length is 12 residues. CDR3 sequence: CASSSQGETQYF. The CDR3 region has the DNA TGCGCCAGCAGTTCCCAGGGAGAGACCCAGTACTTC.

In DNA form, the CDR3 reads TGTGCCAGCAGCCAGACAGGGGGCTCCTATAATTCACCCCTCCACTTT. Protein product: CASSQTGGSYNSPLHF. The chain employs TRBV5-6 and TRBJ1-6; 9 bases are shared with TRBD1. V lost 4 bases to trimming and J lost 0 bases; unmatched junction nucleotides: 2. Germline V gives CDR1 SGHDT, CDR2 YYEEEE. The CDR3 totals 16 residues.

The CDR3, as DNA: TGTGCCAGCAGTCTAACAGAGAGCTCCTATAATTCACCCCTCCACTTT. This sequence encodes CASSLTESSYNSPLHF. The gene calls are TRBV2 and TRBJ1-6; D is undetermined. The CDR3 runs 16 residues. V was clipped by 5 bases and J by 0 bases, with 11 bases between them. Germline V gene sequence: CDR1 SNHLY, CDR2 FYNNEI.

The chain has TRBV18 and TRBJ1-3; D gene uncertain. The CDR3 contains 14 residues. The germline gives CDR1 KGHSH, CDR2 LQKENI. V gave up 0 bases and J gave up 5 bases, with 8 bases separating them. CDR3 coding DNA: TGTGCCAGCTCACCACCACTGAGTAGAAACACCATATATTTT. Translation gives CASSPPLSRNTIYF.

This clonotype has a handful of counts. The rearrangement joins TRBV20-1 to TRBJ1-4; D uncertain. Germline assignment: CDR1 DFQATT and CDR2 SNEGSKA (reference sequence). The CDR3 covers 13 residues. The CDR3 sequence is CSAEQGLAEKLFF. In nucleotides, the CDR3 is TGCAGCGCCGAACAAGGCTTAGCTGAAAAACTGTTTTTT.

This clonotype turned up a few times. The chain links TRBV5-4 to TRBJ1-1; maybe TRBD1 (5 bases). V was cut by 4 bases and J by 0 bases, with 7 bases left in between. The CDR3 has 13 residues. CDR1 SGHNT and CDR2 YYREEE come from the germline V gene (reference sequence). Here the CDR3 reads CASSHRLNTEAFF. DNA for the CDR3: TGTGCCAGCAGCCACAGGTTGAACACTGAAGCTTTCTTT.

As DNA, the CDR3 is TGTGCCAGCAGTTTCCGCCGAGTCACTGAAGCTTTCTTT. Translation: CASSFRRVTEAFF. The J gene is TRBJ1-1, the V gene TRBV28; D gene uncertain. Germline CDR1 is MDHEN and CDR2 is SYDVKM. This CDR3 region has 13 residues. V was clipped by 3 bases and J by 4 bases, with 9 bases between them.